This T cell receptor (beta chain) was retrieved from a study of human T cells and chemical hapten exposure. Background on the study: Small discrepancies in pooled library volume mainly accounted for the varying TCR yields per sample. Overall study results and limits: DPC sensitization produced no change in TCRs with frequency above 1 in 1000.

On this clonotype: Its antigen is unknown.

The library gave individual cDNA molecules unique molecular identifiers. MiXCR was run by TCRdb on the 5' RACE reads, yielding one entry per CDR3 protein. Of roughly 81,000 distinct CDR3 sequences listed, approximately 15% were seen once; the top ten hold 6.5% to 7%. Blood, whole and unfractionated, served as the source for total RNA extraction. This clonotype originated in a female donor in good health.

CDR3 loop: CASSSTSQGPYGYTF. The DNA for the CDR3 is TGCGCCAGCAGCTCAACCTCACAGGGTCCCTATGGCTACACCTTC. The chain joins TRBV5-1 to TRBJ1-2; D is possibly TRBD1 (6 bases). The CDR3 has 15 residues. The V gene lost 3 bases and the J gene lost 4 bases, with 16 bases spanning the gap. Germline V gene lookup returns CDR1 SGHRS and CDR2 YFSETQ.